The following is a T cell receptor beta chain sequence with its context. The antigen is unknown. Germline V gene data show CDR1 as MNHNY and CDR2 as SVGAGI (reference sequence). V was cut by 7 bases and J by 4 bases, with 17 bases left in between. The CDR3 is made up of 15 amino acids. This sample stems from a study of shared clonotypes between healthy human individuals. Broader study findings: Apart from blood, nothing was sampled; tissue repertoires likely differ. Only a few donors were included, so the genetic and exposure-history diversity represented was limited.

In the authors' workflow: ImmunoSEQ sequences covered only the junction and lacked quality scores; filtering therefore differed. Assay used: immunoSEQ multiplex PCR; TCRdb lists only in-frame clones, some missing. V and J calls and clone size are those listed in that table; D and trimming were worked out from the DNA. The sample has just over 2,000,000 clones; roughly 96% are singletons. The sequence came from a man younger than 30 in good health. The chain combines TRBV6-6 with TRBJ1-5, with D possibly matching TRBD1 (6 bases). Material for sequencing was naive CD4+ T cells sorted from blood. Stated subset: CD45RA+ positively selected. The CDR3 nucleotides read TGTGCCAGCACCCAGGGACAACCGGGGAATCAGCCCCAGCATTTT. Translated, it gives CASTQGQPGNQPQHF.